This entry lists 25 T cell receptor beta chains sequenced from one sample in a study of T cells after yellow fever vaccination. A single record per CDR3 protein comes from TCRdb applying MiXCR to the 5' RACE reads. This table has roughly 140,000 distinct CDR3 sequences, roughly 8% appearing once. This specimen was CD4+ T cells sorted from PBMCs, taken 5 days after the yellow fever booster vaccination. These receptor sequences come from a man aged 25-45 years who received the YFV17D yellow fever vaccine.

DNA for the CDR3: TGTGCCAGCTCAACAACGACAGGGGCGGATTCACCCCTCCACTTT. This encodes CASSTTTGADSPLHF. V usage is TRBV18 and J usage is TRBJ1-6; 8 bases are a match to TRBD1. After removal of 5 bases from V and 8 bases from J, the junction contained 8 bases not matched to a gene. The germline V gene encodes CDR1 KGHSH and CDR2 LQKENI. CDR3 length: 15 amino acids.

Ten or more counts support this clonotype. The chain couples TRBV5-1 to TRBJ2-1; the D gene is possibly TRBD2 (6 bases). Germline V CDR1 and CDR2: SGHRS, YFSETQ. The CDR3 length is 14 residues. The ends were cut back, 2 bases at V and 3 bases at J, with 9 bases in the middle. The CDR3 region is CASSLGGVYNEQFF. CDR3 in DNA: TGCGCCAGCAGCTTAGGCGGGGTCTACAATGAGCAGTTCTTC.

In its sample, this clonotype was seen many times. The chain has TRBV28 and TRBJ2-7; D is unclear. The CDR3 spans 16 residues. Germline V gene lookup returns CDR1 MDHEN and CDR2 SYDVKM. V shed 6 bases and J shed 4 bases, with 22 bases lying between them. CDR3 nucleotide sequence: TGTGCCAGCAGGCATACCCCGATCAACGGGCGGTACGAGCAGTACTTC. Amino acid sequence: CASRHTPINGRYEQYF.

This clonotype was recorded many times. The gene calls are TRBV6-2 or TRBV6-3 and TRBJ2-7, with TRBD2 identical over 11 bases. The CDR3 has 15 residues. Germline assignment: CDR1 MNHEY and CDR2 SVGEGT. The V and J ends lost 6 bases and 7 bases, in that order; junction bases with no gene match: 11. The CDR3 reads CASSGTSGWLREQYF. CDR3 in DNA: TGTGCCAGCAGCGGGACTAGCGGATGGTTGAGAGAGCAGTACTTC.

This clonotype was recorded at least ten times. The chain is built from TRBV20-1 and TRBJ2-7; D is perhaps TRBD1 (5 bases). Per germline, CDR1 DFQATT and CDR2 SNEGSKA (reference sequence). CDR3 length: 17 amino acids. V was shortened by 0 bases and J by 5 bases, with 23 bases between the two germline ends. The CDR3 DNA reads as TGCAGTGCTAGAGACGCGATATTTCTACAGACGACAGACGAGCAGTACTTC. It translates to CSARDAIFLQTTDEQYF.

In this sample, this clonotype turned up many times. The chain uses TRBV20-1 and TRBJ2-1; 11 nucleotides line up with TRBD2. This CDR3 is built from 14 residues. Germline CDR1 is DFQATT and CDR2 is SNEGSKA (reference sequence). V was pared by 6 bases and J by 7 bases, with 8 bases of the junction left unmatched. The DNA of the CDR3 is TGCAGTGCCATCACTAGCGGGAGTGCAAATGAGCAGTTCTTC. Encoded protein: CSAITSGSANEQFF.

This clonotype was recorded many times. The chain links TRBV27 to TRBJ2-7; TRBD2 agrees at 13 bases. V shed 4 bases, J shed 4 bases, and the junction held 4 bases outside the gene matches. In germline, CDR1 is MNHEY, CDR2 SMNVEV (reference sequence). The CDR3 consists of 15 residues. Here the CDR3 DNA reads TGTGCCAGCAGTTCGACTAGCGGGAGGTGGTACGAGCAGTACTTC. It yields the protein CASSSTSGRWYEQYF.

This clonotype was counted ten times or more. CDR3 sequence reads: CASSFRQAYEQYF. CDR3 nucleotides: TGTGCCAGCAGCTTCAGACAGGCCTACGAGCAGTACTTC. The chain couples TRBV7-9 to TRBJ2-7; tentative D call: TRBD1 (6 bases). V dropped 3 bases and J dropped 2 bases, with 8 bases sitting between them. The CDR3 is 13 amino acids. Looked up from germline, CDR1 is SEHNR and CDR2 is FQNEAQ (reference sequence).

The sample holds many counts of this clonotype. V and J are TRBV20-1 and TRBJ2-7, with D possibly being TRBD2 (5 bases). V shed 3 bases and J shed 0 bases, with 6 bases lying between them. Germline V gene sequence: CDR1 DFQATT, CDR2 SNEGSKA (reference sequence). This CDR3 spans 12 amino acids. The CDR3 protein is CSASGNSYEQYF. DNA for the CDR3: TGCAGTGCTAGCGGGAACTCCTACGAGCAGTACTTC.

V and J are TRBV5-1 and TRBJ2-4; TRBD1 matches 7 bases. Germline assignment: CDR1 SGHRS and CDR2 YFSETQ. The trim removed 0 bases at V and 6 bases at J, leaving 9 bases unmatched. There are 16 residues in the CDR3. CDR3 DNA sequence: TGCGCCAGCAGCTTGGGGGCCATGACAGGGCTAAACATTCAGTACTTC. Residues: CASSLGAMTGLNIQYF.

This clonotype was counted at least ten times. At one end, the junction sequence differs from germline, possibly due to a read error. The DNA of the CDR3 is TGTGCCAGCAGCTACGGACAGGGCGTTTTT. Its protein is CASSYGQGVF. The V gene is TRBV14, the J gene TRBJ1-4; 8 nucleotides line up with TRBD1. CDR3 length: 10 amino acids. Looked up from germline, CDR1 is SGHDN and CDR2 is FVKESK.

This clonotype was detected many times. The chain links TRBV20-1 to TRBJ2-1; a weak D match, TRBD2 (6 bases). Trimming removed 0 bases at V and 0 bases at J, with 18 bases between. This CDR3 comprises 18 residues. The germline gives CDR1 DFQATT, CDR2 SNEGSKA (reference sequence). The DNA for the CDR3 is TGCAGTGCTAGAGATGTCCAGCGGGTGACTCCCTCCTACAATGAGCAGTTCTTC. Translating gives CSARDVQRVTPSYNEQFF.

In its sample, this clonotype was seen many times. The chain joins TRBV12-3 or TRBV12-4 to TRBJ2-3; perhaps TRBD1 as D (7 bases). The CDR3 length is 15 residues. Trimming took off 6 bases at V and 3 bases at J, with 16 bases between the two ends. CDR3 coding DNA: TGTGCCAGCAGGGAGGGACAGAACCCTACAGATACGCAGTATTTT. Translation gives CASREGQNPTDTQYF.

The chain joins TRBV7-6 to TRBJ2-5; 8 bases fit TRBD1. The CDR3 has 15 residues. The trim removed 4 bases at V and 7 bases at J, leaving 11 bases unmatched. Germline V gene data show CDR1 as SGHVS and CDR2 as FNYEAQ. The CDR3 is CASSSPGQGGGTQYF. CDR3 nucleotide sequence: TGTGCCAGCAGCTCTCCAGGACAGGGTGGAGGGACCCAGTACTTC. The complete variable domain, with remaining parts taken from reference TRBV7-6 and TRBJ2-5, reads GAGVSQSPRYKVTKRGQDVALRCDPISGHVSLYWYRQALGQGPEFLTYFNYEAQQDKSGLPNDRFSAERPEGSISTLTIQRTEQRDSAMYRCASSSPGQGGGTQYFGPGTRLLVL.

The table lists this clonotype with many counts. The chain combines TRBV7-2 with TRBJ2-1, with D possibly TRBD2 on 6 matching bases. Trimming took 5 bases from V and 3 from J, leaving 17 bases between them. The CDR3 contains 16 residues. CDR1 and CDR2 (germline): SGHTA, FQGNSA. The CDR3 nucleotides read TGTGCCAGCAGCCTATCGCGTCCAGCGGGCTACAATGAGCAGTTCTTC. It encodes CASSLSRPAGYNEQFF.

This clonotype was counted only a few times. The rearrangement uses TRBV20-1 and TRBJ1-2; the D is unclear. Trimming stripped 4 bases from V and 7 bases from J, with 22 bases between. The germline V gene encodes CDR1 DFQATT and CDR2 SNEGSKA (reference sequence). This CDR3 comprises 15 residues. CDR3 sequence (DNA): TGCAGTGCTATAGACCCATACAGATCTCCCGGTGGCTACACCTTC. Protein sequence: CSAIDPYRSPGGYTF.

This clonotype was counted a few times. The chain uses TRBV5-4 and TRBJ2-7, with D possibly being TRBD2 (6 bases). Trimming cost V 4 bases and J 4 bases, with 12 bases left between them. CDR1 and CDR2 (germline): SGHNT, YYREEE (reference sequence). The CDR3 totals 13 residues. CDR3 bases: TGTGCCAGCAGCACCATGGGGGGATACGAGCAGTACTTC. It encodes CASSTMGGYEQYF.

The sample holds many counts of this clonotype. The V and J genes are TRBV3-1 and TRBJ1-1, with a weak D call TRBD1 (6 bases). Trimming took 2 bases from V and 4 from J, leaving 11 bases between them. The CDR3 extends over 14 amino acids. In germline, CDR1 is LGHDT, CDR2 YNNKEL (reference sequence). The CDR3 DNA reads TGTGCCAGCAGCCAACTAACAGGGACCACTGAAGCTTTCTTT. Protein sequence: CASSQLTGTTEAFF. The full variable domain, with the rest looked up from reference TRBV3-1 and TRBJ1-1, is DTAVSQTPKYLVTQMGNDKSIKCEQNLGHDTMYWYKQDSKKFLKIMFSYNNKELIINETVPNRFSPKSPDKAHLNLHINSLELGDSAVYFCASSQLTGTTEAFFGQGTRLTVV.

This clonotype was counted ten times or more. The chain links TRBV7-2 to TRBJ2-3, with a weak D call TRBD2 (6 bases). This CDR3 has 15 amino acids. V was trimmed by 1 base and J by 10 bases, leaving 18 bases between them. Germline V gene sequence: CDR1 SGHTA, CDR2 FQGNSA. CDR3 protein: CASSLVLGGSSSQYF. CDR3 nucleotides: TGTGCCAGCAGCTTAGTGCTCGGGGGTTCAAGTTCGCAGTATTTT. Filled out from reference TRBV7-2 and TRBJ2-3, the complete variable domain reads GAGVSQSPSNKVTEKGKDVELRCDPISGHTALYWYRQSLGQGLEFLIYFQGNSAPDKSGLPSDRFSAERTGGSVSTLTIQRTQQEDSAVYLCASSLVLGGSSSQYFGPGTRLTVL.

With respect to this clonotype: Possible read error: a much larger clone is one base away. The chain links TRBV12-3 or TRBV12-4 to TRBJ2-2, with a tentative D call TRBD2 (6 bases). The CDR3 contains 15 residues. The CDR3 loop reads CSSSPGLGWTGELFF. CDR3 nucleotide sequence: TGTTCCAGCAGTCCGGGACTGGGATGGACCGGGGAGCTGTTTTTT.

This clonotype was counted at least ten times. In DNA form, the CDR3 reads TGCAGCGTTGAAATAGCCTCGACAGGGGGTACAGATACGCAGTATTTT. Translation gives CSVEIASTGGTDTQYF. This sequence joins TRBV29-1 and TRBJ2-3, with 9 bases aligning to TRBD1. Germline V gene data show CDR1 as SQVTM and CDR2 as ANQGSEA. With 2 bases clipped from V and 3 bases from J, the junction kept 9 bases outside the gene matches. CDR3 length equals 16 residues.

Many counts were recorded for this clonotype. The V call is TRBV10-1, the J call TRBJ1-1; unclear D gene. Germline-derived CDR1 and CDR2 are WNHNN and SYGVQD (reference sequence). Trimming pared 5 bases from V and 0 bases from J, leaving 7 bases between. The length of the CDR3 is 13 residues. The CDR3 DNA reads TGCGCCAGCAGTCCATTTATGAACACTGAAGCTTTCTTT. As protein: CASSPFMNTEAFF.

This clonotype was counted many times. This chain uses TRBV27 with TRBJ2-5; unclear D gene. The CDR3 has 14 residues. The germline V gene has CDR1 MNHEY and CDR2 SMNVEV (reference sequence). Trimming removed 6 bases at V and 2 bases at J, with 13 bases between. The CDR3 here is CASSSFGLQETQYF. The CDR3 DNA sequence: TGTGCCAGCAGCTCGTTTGGGTTACAAGAGACCCAGTACTTC.

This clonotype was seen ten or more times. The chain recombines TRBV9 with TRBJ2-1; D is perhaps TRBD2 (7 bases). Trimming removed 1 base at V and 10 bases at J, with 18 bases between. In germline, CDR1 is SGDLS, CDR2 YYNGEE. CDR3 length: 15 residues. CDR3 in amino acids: CASSVNWGGREEQFF. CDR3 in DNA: TGTGCCAGCAGCGTAAATTGGGGGGGCCGGGAGGAGCAGTTCTTC.

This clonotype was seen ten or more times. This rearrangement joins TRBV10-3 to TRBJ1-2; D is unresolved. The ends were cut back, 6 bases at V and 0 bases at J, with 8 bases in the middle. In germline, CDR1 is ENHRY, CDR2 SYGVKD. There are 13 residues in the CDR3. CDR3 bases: TGTGCCATCAGCGAGAGATCTAACTATGGCTACACCTTC. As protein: CAISERSNYGYTF.